Following are 5 T cell receptor beta chains from one sample sequenced in a study of blood T cell repertoires in COVID-19. TCRdb's table, derived via immunoSEQ multiplex PCR, lists solely in-frame clones and lacks some. The sample records tens of thousands of clones, 86% being singletons. Material: peripheral blood. The origin of the receptors is an elderly man with acute or convalescent COVID-19.

This clone appeared a single time. V gene TRBV19 combines with J gene TRBJ1-6; a weak D match, TRBD1 (6 bases). Germline V CDR1 and CDR2: LNHDA, SQIVND (reference sequence). The CDR3 extends over 14 amino acids. Deletions cut 6 bases from V and 5 bases from J, with 11 bases between. The CDR3 is CASSSDSHNSPLHF. CDR3 nucleotide sequence: TGTGCCAGTAGCTCGGACAGTCATAATTCACCCCTCCACTTT.

Only one count was recorded for this clone. This chain uses TRBV7-8 with TRBJ1-2; TRBD1 might be the D (5 bases). The V gene lost 5 bases and the J gene lost 8 bases, with 18 bases spanning the gap. CDR1 SGHVS and CDR2 FQNEAQ come from the germline V gene. The CDR3 runs 14 residues. The CDR3 DNA reads as TGTGCCAGCAGCCCATGGGGGGTCGTGCCGGGCTACACCTTC. Translated, it gives CASSPWGVVPGYTF.

Details on this clone: A junction boundary mismatches the germline segment, possibly from a read error. The chain is built from TRBV4-3 and TRBJ1-1, with TRBD1 matching over 7 bases. The germline V gene encodes CDR1 LGHNA and CDR2 YSLEER. The CDR3 totals 17 residues. CDR3 DNA: TGCGCCAGCAGCCAAGTGTGGGCAGGGGGTATGAAAACTGAAGCTTTCTTT. This encodes CASSQVWAGGMKTEAFF.

The chain joins TRBV15 to TRBJ2-3, with D possibly matching TRBD2 (6 bases). The V gene lost 0 bases and the J gene lost 2 bases, with 9 bases spanning the gap. Germline V gene lookup returns CDR1 LNHNV and CDR2 YYDKDF (reference sequence). This CDR3 has 15 amino acids. CDR3 sequence: CATSRDPGDTDTQYF. The CDR3 DNA reads TGTGCCACCAGCAGAGATCCGGGGGACACAGATACGCAGTATTTT.

The chain uses TRBV9 and TRBJ2-1; TRBD2 matches at 11 bases. The germline V gene encodes CDR1 SGDLS and CDR2 YYNGEE. V was clipped by 0 bases and J by 6 bases; unmatched bases: 23. The CDR3 is 22 residues long. CDR3 region: CASSVEMFSRTGASGGTNEQFF. CDR3 nucleotides: TGTGCCAGCAGCGTAGAAATGTTTAGTCGGACAGGGGCTAGCGGGGGGACCAATGAGCAGTTCTTC.